This T cell receptor (beta chain) stems from a study of shared clonotypes between healthy human individuals (TCRdb year 2020). Study-wide context: The cohort comprised a couple of women and a few men aged 18 to 49 years. The study deeply sequenced blood TCR repertoires of about 5 healthy adults to estimate repertoire size and the extent of clonotype sharing between individuals. Each donor's leukapheresis produced roughly between roughly 0.85 and 9 billion PBMCs. For each donor, CD4 naive and CD4 memory were each run on three plates, CD8 naive on two plates, and CD8 memory on one plate. To increase sequencing depth and limit assay-specific biases, different laboratories used diverse techniques to prepare libraries and sequence TCR repertoires.

What the work shows at the level of the full study, not this receptor alone: Pairwise subsampling indicated that sequencing depth was expected to affect the degree of clonotype sharing among donors. Rarefaction of sorted-subset datasets indicated incomplete sequencing despite the large sequencing depth. Sampling was restricted to blood, and TCR repertoires in tissue are likely to differ from TCR repertoires in blood. Naive subsets generally had larger estimated clonotype richness than memory subsets. Across several donors, approximately 5% of naive CD4, 3% to 4% of naive CD8, 2% to 2.5% of memory CD4, and approximately 0.4% of memory CD8 clonotypes were shared. Compared with non-shared clonotypes, the clonotypes found in all four sorted-subset donors had higher generation probabilities. The genetic and exposure-history diversity represented was limited by the small number of donors.

Turning to this clone: Its antigen is currently not known. No much larger clone is present one base from it, and per-base qualities are unavailable.

Spanning cysteine to phenylalanine, the CDR3 consists of 14 amino acids. Just CDR3 DNA is preserved here, 42 bases in frame from base 1. CDR1 SGHKS and CDR2 YYEKEE were looked up in the germline V gene (reference sequence). V loses 0 bases, J loses 1 base, and the germline ends lie 8 bases apart. Donors were healthy HIV-negative adults with no recently reported acute infections or vaccinations. Every donor was a Caucasian adult living in Nashville, Tennessee, USA. CD4+ T cells were enriched by magnetic negative selection, after which naive cells were positively selected on CD45RA and the negative fraction was taken as the memory subset. Blood was collected by leukapheresis, and PBMCs were isolated by Ficoll-Histopaque density gradient centrifugation and then cryopreserved in liquid nitrogen vapor phase. Analytical flow cytometry was used to check the purity and quantity of every magnetically sorted T cell population. Genomic DNA was isolated from each sorted fraction and quantified by UV absorbance on a Nanodrop 2000c.

Using the deep immunoSEQ assay, multiplex PCR amplified TCR CDR3 regions from genomic DNA. Genomic DNA extracted from each cell subset was distributed evenly over all wells of several immunoSEQ 96-well plates, and each plate served as one replicate. For sorted subsets, around 0.2 ug genomic DNA, equal to some 30,000 T cell genomes, was loaded into each replicate PCR. Purified libraries were measured with a Qubit 3.0 fluorometer, size-checked on a Bioanalyzer 2100, and measured again with the KAPA Library Quantification kit. Every immunoSEQ 96-well plate was sequenced on a dedicated single-read 150-cycle Illumina NextSeq 550 flow cell. The source study handled its data this way. Because the immunoSEQ output included only junctional sequences and no quality scores, the filtering could not be the same as the filtering used for full-length reads. To assign V/J genes and CDR3, sequences were annotated against IMGT germline references using PyIR, a Python wrapper for IgBLAST v1.9. Any read was removed if the V/J assignment was weak (E-value above 1e-6), the CDR3 was missing, or the read contained stop codons, out-of-frame junctions, or ambiguous translated residues. A V3J clonotype was defined by an identical inferred V gene, J gene, and CDR3 amino acid sequence. Percentage overlap between repertoires was calculated by dividing the number of shared unique clonotypes by the size of the smaller repertoire. Richness of each repertoire was evaluated using RTK rarefaction, the Chao1 estimator, and Recon v2.1 estimates of unobserved clonotypes. Generation probabilities for all TCRbeta clonotypes obtained by the gDNA method from a handful of donors were computed using OLGA. The table comes from immuneACCESS by way of TCRdb, which keeps in-frame sequences with V and J called. Part of the clones is missing from these tables; in studies checked, under half for an unresolved V gene and the rest for unknown reasons. Clonal size and the V and J genes are those of that table, whereas D and trimming came from the DNA. This sample is represented by 1.4 million or so clones; 98% of them were singletons. The top ten clonotypes cover approximately 0.4% of the sample.

The clonotype originates from a young man in good health. Recombination linked TRBV5-5 to TRBJ2-7, with the D gene call left open. Input material: naive CD4+ T cells sorted from blood. The cell subset or site label, read with the paper, signifies: CD45RA+ positively selected. The nucleotide sequence reads TGTGCCAGCAGCTTGGCCTTCGGGTCCTACGAGCAGTACTTC. Its translation is CASSLAFGSYEQYF. The full variable domain, with segments outside the CDR3 supplied by the reference TRBV5-5 and TRBJ2-7 proteins, appears as DAGVTQSPTHLIKTRGQQVTLRCSPISGHKSVSWYQQVLGQGPQFIFQYYEKEERGRGNFPDRFSARQFPNYSSELNVNALLLGDSALYLCASSLAFGSYEQYFGPGTRLTVT.